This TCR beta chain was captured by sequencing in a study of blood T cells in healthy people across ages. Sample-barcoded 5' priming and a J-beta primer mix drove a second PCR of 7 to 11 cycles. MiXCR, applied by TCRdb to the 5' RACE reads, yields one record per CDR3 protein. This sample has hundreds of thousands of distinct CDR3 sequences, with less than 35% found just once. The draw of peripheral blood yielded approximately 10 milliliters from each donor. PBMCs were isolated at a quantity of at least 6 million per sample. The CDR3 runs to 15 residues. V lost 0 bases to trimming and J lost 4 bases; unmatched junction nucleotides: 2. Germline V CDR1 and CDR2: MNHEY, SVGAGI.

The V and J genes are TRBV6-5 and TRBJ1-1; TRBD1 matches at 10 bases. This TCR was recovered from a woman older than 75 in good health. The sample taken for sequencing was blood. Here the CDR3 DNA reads TGTGCCAGCAGTTACTCGGACAGGGGGACCACTGAAGCTTTCTTT. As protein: CASSYSDRGTTEAFF.